This T cell receptor (beta chain) was obtained from a study of blood T cell repertoires in COVID-19. Study-wide background: There were acute and convalescent COVID-19 samples, and they came from the United States, Italy and Spain. In each case, the material was cDNA or gDNA derived from T cells, B-cell-depleted T cells, or PBMCs.

Original methodology: It was from reference gene primer amplification that nucleated cell counts were estimated. Repertoires were generated with immunoSEQ multiplex PCR, while TCRdb's copy carries only in-frame clones and drops some. The DNA was the basis for D and trimming; V, J and clone size are from that table. In the table there are 130,000 to 150,000 clones, just under 90% of which are singletons. Per germline, CDR1 MDHEN and CDR2 SYDVKM. V was clipped by 2 bases and J by 4 bases, with 11 bases between them. The CDR3 is 15 residues long. Sequences were obtained from peripheral blood. The TCR originated in a woman in her thirties or forties with acute or convalescent COVID-19. V is TRBV28 and J is TRBJ2-2; D might be TRBD2 (5 bases). For the CDR3, the DNA is TGTGCCAGCAGTTTAGAGGGCCTAAGCACCGGGGAGCTGTTTTTT. It yields the protein CASSLEGLSTGELFF. Using reference TRBV28 and TRBJ2-2 for the parts outside the CDR3, the full variable domain is DVKVTQSSRYLVKRTGEKVFLECVQDMDHENMFWYRQDPGLGLRLIYFSYDVKMKEKGDIPEGYSVSREKKERFSLILESASTNQTSMYLCASSLEGLSTGELFFGEGSRLTVL.